This TCR beta chain was observed in a study of T-cell reconstitution after alpha-beta-depleted transplantation in children. Broader study findings: There were reportedly several hundred expanded graft clones from which alpha-beta T cells came about two months after transplant. Elevated TCRbeta diversity at day 60 was traced, in some patients, to surviving recipient T cells and thymic progenitors.

Worth noting for this clonotype: Its antigen is not identified. A much larger clone differs by one base, so this may be a read error.

The CDR3 sequence is 13 residues long. Germline-derived CDR1 and CDR2 are MDHEN and SYDVKM. Researchers prepared the TCRbeta library using unique molecular identifiers, the study reports. TCRdb ran MiXCR on the PCR reads and lists one entry per CDR3 protein. The sample holds around 450,000 distinct CDR3 sequences, about 10% seen once. The chain is built from TRBV28 and TRBJ2-7, with D maybe TRBD2 (6 bases). This sequence originates from a child under 10 years old with inherited bone marrow failure, due to receive a stem cell transplant. The sequencing used PBMCs, collected before TCRalphabeta/CD19-depleted stem cell transplant. The DNA for the CDR3 is TGTGCCCGCAGCCCGGGACCTGGGAGGGAGCAGTACTTC. Its protein product is CARSPGPGREQYF. Supplemented by reference TRBV28 and TRBJ2-7, the full variable domain reads DVKVTQSSRYLVKRTGEKVFLECVQDMDHENMFWYRQDPGLGLRLIYFSYDVKMKEKGDIPEGYSVSREKKERFSLILESASTNQTSMYLCARSPGPGREQYFGPGTRLTVT.